This passage covers 8 T cell receptor beta chains from one sample sequenced in a study of cytomegalovirus exposure and HLA in healthy donors. In the PCR, 60 Vbeta and 13 Jbeta primers were used. The protocol was immunoSEQ multiplex PCR, while the TCRdb copy is restricted to in-frame clones and leaves out a portion. This sample has some 220,000 clones; approximately 84% occur once, and the top ten carry approximately 0.5%. The sequencing input was PBMCs. The receptors were sampled from a middle-aged woman in good health and CMV-seronegative.

The V and J genes are TRBV28 and TRBJ1-5, with 9 nucleotides matching TRBD1. Germline V CDR1 and CDR2: MDHEN, SYDVKM. The CDR3 totals 15 residues. The V and J ends lost 6 bases and 5 bases, in that order; junction bases with no gene match: 8. CDR3: CASSFRDRDYQPQHF. CDR3 coding DNA: TGTGCCAGCAGCTTTAGGGACAGGGATTATCAGCCCCAGCATTTT.

This chain uses TRBV6-6 with TRBJ2-2, with D possibly matching TRBD1 (5 bases). The CDR3 spans 16 residues. Between the trimmed V and J ends, which lost 4 bases and 5 bases, there was a span of 17 bases. Germline CDR1 reads MNHNY; CDR2 reads SVGAGI (reference sequence). This CDR3 reads CASSFPGRKGTGELFF. For the CDR3, the DNA is TGTGCCAGCAGTTTTCCTGGTCGTAAGGGGACCGGGGAGCTGTTTTTT.

This clone was counted a few times. This rearrangement joins TRBV19 to TRBJ1-2, with a tentative D call TRBD1 (5 bases). Deletions cut 11 bases from V and 5 bases from J, with 12 bases between. Germline lookup yields CDR1 LNHDA and CDR2 SQIVND (reference sequence). The CDR3 extends over 11 amino acids. CDR3: CASSGEYGYTF. CDR3 DNA sequence: TGTGCCTCCTCGGGGGAATATGGCTACACCTTC.

The chain recombines TRBV7-2 with TRBJ1-2; TRBD1 is a possible D gene (6 bases). CDR3 length equals 14 residues. The germline V gene encodes CDR1 SGHTA and CDR2 FQGNSA. V dropped 5 bases and J dropped 2 bases, with 12 bases sitting between them. The CDR3: CASSRNQGNYGYTF. CDR3 DNA sequence: TGTGCCAGCAGCCGTAACCAGGGGAACTATGGCTACACCTTC.

Ten or more counts support this clone. The genes are TRBV5-8 and TRBJ1-3, with D uncertain. CDR3 size: 13 residues. CDR1 and CDR2 (germline): SGHTS, YDEGEE. Deletions cut 3 bases from V and 4 bases from J, with 8 bases between. In nucleotides, the CDR3 is TGTGCCAGCAGCTCCTCCCGGGGAAACACCATATATTTT. It specifies CASSSSRGNTIYF.

The V gene is TRBV5-4, the J gene TRBJ2-7; TRBD2 agrees at 8 bases. The CDR3 has 15 amino acids. Germline assignment: CDR1 SGHNT and CDR2 YYREEE (reference sequence). V shed 1 base, J shed 7 bases, and the junction held 10 bases outside the gene matches. CDR3 nucleotide sequence: TGTGCCAGCAGCTTGTACGGGAGGGGAACAGGGGAGCAGTACTTC. It codes for CASSLYGRGTGEQYF.

This clone was detected only a few times. V is TRBV28 and J is TRBJ2-7; 10 bases are shared with TRBD1. The V segment lost 2 bases and the J segment 5 bases; nucleotides outside the gene matches: 6. Germline CDR1 and CDR2: MDHEN and SYDVKM. The CDR3 has 15 amino acids. In DNA, the CDR3 is TGTGCCAGCAGTTTAACGGGACAGGGGTTCCACGAGCAGTACTTC. This gives the protein CASSLTGQGFHEQYF.

This chain joins TRBV7-8 and TRBJ2-7; a weak D match, TRBD1 (5 bases). This CDR3 comprises 15 residues. In germline, CDR1 is SGHVS, CDR2 FQNEAQ. V lost 4 bases and J 1 base, leaving 14 bases between the germline ends. The CDR3 sequence: CASSSRTSRSYEQYF. For the CDR3, the DNA is TGTGCCAGCAGCTCAAGGACAAGCCGTTCCTACGAGCAGTACTTC.